This T cell receptor beta chain was captured in a study of cytomegalovirus exposure and HLA in healthy donors. Study overall: An early data release held 80 million or so unique TCRs from HLA-typed donors. General observations from the study: Excluded were some V segments that proved indistinguishable, including TRBV6-2 and TRBV6-3.

At collection, donors were nominally healthy, but unrecorded immune exposures were probable. 60 Vbeta and 13 Jbeta primers were used in PCR. Clones were read by immunoSEQ multiplex PCR, and TCRdb kept only the in-frame ones, dropping some. The table has some 100,000 clones, about two thirds seen once; the top ten hold 5% to 7%. Trimming pared 3 bases from V and 8 bases from J, leaving 4 bases between. The germline V gene has CDR1 DFQATT and CDR2 SNEGSKA (reference sequence). The CDR3 is 10 amino acids. Comment on this clone: The target antigen is unknown.

The V call is TRBV20-1, the J call TRBJ1-4; D call uncertain. The receptor's source is a woman aged 70-85 years in good health and CMV-seropositive. Sequenced: PBMCs. The CDR3 DNA reads as TGCAGTGCTAGGCGAGAAAAACTGTTTTTT. Its protein product is CSARREKLFF.